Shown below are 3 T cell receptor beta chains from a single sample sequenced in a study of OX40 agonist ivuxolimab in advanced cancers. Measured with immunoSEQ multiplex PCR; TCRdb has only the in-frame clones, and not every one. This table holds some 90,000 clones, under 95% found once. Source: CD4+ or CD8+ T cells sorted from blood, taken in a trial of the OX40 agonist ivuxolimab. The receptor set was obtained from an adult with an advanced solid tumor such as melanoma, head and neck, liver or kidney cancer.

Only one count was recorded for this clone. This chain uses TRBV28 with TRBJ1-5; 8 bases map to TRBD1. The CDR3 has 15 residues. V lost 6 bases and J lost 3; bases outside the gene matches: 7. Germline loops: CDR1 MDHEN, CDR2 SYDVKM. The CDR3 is CASRGGQVVNQPQHF. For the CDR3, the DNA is TGTGCCAGCAGGGGGGGACAGGTAGTCAATCAGCCCCAGCATTTT.

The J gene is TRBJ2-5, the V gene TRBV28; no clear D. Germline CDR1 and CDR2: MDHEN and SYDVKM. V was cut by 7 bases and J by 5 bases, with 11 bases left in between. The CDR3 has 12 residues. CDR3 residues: CASNTLGETQYF. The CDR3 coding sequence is TGTGCCAGCAATACCCTAGGGGAGACCCAGTACTTC.

CDR3 nucleotide sequence: TGTGCCAGCAGTCGGGACAGGGGCTACGAGCAGTACTTC. This translates into CASSRDRGYEQYF. The J gene is TRBJ2-7, the V gene TRBV6-4; 10 bases agree with TRBD1. Germline lookup yields CDR1 MRHNA and CDR2 SNTAGT. CDR3 length equals 13 residues. Trimming removed 5 bases from V and 3 bases from J; junction bases left unmatched: 1.